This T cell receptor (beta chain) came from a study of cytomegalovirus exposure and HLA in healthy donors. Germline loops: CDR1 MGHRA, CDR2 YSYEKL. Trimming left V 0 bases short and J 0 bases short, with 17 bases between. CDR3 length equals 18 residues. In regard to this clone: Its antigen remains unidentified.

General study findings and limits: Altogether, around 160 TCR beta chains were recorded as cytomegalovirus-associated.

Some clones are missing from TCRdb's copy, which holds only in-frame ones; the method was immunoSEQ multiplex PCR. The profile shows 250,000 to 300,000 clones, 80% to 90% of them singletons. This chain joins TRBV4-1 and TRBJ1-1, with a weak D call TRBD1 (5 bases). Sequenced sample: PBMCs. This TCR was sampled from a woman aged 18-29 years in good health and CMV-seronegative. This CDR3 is CASSQDAEQDTMNTEAFF. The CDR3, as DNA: TGCGCCAGCAGCCAAGATGCCGAACAGGACACAATGAACACTGAAGCTTTCTTT.